This entry is about one TCR beta chain. Sequenced by immunoSEQ multiplex PCR; TCRdb stores in-frame clones only, minus some. The sample comprises about 640,000 clones, around 72% of which are singletons, and 1.8% rests with the top ten. This CDR3 spans 12 amino acids. V lost 5 bases and J 12 bases, leaving 14 bases between the germline ends. Germline V lookup: CDR1 SGHAT, CDR2 FQNNGV. The data stem from a study of shared clonotypes between healthy human individuals. The sequencing input was memory CD4+ T cells sorted from blood. Subset here: CD45RA-negative fraction. The sequence came from a woman aged 25 to 39 in good health. The chain combines TRBV11-2 with TRBJ2-1; D is unclear. The CDR3 reads CASSIYYSRQFF. The CDR3 nucleotides read TGTGCCAGCAGCATATACTACAGCAGGCAGTTCTTC.